This T cell receptor (beta chain) was sequenced in a study of identical twins. Whole-study results and caveats: For cord blood, abundant beta clonotypes had fewer insertions, unlike memory repertoires, which showed none. Less excess twin sharing appeared in beta out-of-frame sequences. Analyses of zero insertions could be partly confounded by invariant MAIT and iNKT cells.

Using its own MiXCR run on the 5' RACE reads, TCRdb lists one record per CDR3 protein. The sample includes a few hundred thousand distinct CDR3 sequences, approximately 10% of them seen just once. The CDR3 loop spans 16 amino acids. Germline loops: CDR1 SEHNR, CDR2 FQNEAQ (reference sequence). Trimming pared 5 bases from V and 1 base from J, leaving 12 bases between. Many counts were recorded for this clonotype. Its antigen is unknown. The same data also went into a second study, on yellow fever vaccine responses in identical twins.

The specimen sequenced was PBMCs. This TCR was recovered from a woman aged 18-35 years in good health. The rearrangement links TRBV7-9 to TRBJ1-6; D is undetermined. CDR3 sequence reads: CASSAQSGSYNSPLHF. The CDR3 DNA sequence: TGTGCCAGCAGCGCCCAGTCGGGATCCTATAATTCACCCCTCCACTTT.